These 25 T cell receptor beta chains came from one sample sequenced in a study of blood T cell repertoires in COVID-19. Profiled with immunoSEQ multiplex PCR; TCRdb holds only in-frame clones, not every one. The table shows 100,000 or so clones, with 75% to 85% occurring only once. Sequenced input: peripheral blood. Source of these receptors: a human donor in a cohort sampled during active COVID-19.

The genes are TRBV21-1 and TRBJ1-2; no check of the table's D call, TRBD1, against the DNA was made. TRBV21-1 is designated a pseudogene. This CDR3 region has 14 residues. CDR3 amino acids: CASSQVSANYGYTF. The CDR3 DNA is TGTGCCAGCAGTCAGGTTTCAGCTAACTATGGCTACACCTTC.

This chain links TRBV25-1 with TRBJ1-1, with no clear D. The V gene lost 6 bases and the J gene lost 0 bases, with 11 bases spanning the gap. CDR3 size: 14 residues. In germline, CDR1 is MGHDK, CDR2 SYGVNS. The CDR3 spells CASRPFEVNTEAFF. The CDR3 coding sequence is TGTGCCAGCAGACCCTTTGAGGTGAACACTGAAGCTTTCTTT.

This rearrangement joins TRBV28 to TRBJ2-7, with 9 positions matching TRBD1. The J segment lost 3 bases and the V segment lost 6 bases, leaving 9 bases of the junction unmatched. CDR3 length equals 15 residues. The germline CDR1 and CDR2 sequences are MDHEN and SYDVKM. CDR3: CASSLSPGQGYEQYF. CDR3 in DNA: TGTGCCAGCAGCCTATCCCCGGGACAGGGCTACGAGCAGTACTTC.

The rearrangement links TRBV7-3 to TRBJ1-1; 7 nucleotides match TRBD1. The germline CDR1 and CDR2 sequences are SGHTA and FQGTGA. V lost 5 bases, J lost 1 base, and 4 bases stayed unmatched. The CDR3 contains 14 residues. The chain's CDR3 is CASSGGQTNTEAFF. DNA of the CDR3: TGTGCCAGCAGCGGGGGACAGACGAACACTGAAGCTTTCTTT.

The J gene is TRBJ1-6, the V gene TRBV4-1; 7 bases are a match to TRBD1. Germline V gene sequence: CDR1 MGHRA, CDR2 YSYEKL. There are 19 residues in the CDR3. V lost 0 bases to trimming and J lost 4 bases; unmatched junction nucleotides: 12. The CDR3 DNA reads TGCGCCAGCAGCCAAGATCCTGGAAGAAAGACAGGGTATAATTCACCCCTCCACTTT. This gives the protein CASSQDPGRKTGYNSPLHF.

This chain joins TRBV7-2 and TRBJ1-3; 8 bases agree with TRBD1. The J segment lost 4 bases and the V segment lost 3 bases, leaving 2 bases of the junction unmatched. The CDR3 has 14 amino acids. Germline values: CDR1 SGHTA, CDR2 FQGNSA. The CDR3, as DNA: TGTGCCAGCAGCTTTCAGGGGGCGGGAAACACCATATATTTT. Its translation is CASSFQGAGNTIYF.

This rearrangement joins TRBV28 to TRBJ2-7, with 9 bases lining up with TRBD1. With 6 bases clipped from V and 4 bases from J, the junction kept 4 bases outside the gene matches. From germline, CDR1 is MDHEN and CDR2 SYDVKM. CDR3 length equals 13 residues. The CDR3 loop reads CASRPGTGYEQYF. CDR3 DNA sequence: TGTGCCAGCAGACCCGGGACAGGGTACGAGCAGTACTTC. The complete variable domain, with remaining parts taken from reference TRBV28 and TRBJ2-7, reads DVKVTQSSRYLVKRTGEKVFLECVQDMDHENMFWYRQDPGLGLRLIYFSYDVKMKEKGDIPEGYSVSREKKERFSLILESASTNQTSMYLCASRPGTGYEQYFGPGTRLTVT.

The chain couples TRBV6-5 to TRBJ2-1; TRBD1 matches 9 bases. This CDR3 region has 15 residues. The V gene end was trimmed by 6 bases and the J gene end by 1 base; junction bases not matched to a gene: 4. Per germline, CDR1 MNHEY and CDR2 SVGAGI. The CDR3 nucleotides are TGTGCCAGCAGCCCGGACAGGGGTTCCTACAATGAGCAGTTCTTC. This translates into CASSPDRGSYNEQFF.

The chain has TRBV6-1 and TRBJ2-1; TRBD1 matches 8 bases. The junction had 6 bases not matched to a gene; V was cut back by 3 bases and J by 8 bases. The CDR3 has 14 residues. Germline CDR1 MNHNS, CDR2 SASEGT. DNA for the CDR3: TGTGCCAGCAGTGATAGGACAGGGTGGGATGAGCAGTTCTTC. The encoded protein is CASSDRTGWDEQFF.

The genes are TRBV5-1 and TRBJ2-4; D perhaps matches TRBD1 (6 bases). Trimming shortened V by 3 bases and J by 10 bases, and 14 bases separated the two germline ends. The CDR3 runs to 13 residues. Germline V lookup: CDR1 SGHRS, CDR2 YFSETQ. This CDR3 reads CASSSLEDSIQYF. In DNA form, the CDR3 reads TGCGCCAGCAGCTCCTTGGAGGACAGTATTCAGTACTTC.

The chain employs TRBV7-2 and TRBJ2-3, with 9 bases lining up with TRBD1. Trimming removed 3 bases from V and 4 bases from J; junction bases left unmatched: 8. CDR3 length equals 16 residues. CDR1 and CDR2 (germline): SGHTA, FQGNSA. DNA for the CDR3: TGTGCCAGCAGCTTCATCGGGACAGGGAATGCAGATACGCAGTATTTT. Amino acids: CASSFIGTGNADTQYF.

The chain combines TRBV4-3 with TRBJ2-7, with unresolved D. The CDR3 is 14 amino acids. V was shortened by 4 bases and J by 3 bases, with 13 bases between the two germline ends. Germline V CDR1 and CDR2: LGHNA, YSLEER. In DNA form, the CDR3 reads TGCGCCAGCAGCCCGCAGGCCACTGACTACGAGCAGTACTTC. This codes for CASSPQATDYEQYF.

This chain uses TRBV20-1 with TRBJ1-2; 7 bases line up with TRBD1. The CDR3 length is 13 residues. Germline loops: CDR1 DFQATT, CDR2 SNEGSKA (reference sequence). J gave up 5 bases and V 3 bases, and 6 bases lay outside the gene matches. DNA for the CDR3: TGCAGTGCTAGTGAGAGGGGGCGTTATGGCTACACCTTC. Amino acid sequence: CSASERGRYGYTF.

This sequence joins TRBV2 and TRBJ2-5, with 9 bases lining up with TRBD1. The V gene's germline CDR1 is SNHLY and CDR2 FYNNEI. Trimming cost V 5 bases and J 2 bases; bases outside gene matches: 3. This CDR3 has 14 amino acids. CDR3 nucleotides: TGTGCCAGCAGTTTCGACAGGGGGCAAGAGACCCAGTACTTC. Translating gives CASSFDRGQETQYF.

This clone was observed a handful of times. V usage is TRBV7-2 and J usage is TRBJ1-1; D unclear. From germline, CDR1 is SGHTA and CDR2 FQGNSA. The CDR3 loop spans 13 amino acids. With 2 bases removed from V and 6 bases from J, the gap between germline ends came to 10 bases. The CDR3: CASSLFLEAEAFF. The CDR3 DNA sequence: TGTGCCAGCAGCTTATTCTTGGAGGCTGAAGCTTTCTTT.

The CDR3 sequence: CASSPRISEKLFF. The CDR3 bases are TGTGCCAGCAGCCCCCGTATATCCGAAAAACTGTTTTTT. The gene calls are TRBV7-2 and TRBJ1-4, with D unclear. V was pared by 5 bases and J by 8 bases, with 12 bases between. Germline CDR1 reads SGHTA; CDR2 reads FQGNSA. CDR3 length: 13 residues. Full variable domain (remainder filled in from reference TRBV7-2 and TRBJ1-4): GAGVSQSPSNKVTEKGKDVELRCDPISGHTALYWYRQSLGQGLEFLIYFQGNSAPDKSGLPSDRFSAERTGGSVSTLTIQRTQQEDSAVYLCASSPRISEKLFFGSGTQLSVL.

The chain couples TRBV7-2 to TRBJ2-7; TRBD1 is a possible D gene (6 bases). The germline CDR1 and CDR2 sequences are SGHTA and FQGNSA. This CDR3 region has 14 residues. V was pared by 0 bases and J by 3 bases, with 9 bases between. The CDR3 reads CASSLASGDYEQYF. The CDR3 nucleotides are TGTGCCAGCAGCTTAGCGTCAGGGGACTACGAGCAGTACTTC. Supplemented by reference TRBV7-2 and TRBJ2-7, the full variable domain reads GAGVSQSPSNKVTEKGKDVELRCDPISGHTALYWYRQSLGQGLEFLIYFQGNSAPDKSGLPSDRFSAERTGGSVSTLTIQRTQQEDSAVYLCASSLASGDYEQYFGPGTRLTVT.

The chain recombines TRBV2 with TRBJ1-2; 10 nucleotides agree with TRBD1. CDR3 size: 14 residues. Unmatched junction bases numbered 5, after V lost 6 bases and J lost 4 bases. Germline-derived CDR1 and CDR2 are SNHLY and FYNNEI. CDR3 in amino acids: CASSVDRGSYGYTF. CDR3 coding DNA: TGTGCCAGCAGCGTGGACAGGGGGTCCTATGGCTACACCTTC. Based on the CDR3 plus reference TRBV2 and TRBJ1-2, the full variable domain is EPEVTQTPSHQVTQMGQEVILRCVPISNHLYFYWYRQILGQKVEFLVSFYNNEISEKSEIFDDQFSVERPDGSNFTLKIRSTKLEDSAMYFCASSVDRGSYGYTFGSGTRLTVV.

CDR3 sequence (DNA): TGTGCCAGCTCACGCGATGAGACTAACTATGGCTACACCTTC. Translated: CASSRDETNYGYTF. This chain links TRBV18 with TRBJ1-2; no firm D call. V lost 4 bases, J lost 0 bases, and 9 bases lay in between. This CDR3 is 14 amino acids long. Germline CDR1 KGHSH, CDR2 LQKENI.

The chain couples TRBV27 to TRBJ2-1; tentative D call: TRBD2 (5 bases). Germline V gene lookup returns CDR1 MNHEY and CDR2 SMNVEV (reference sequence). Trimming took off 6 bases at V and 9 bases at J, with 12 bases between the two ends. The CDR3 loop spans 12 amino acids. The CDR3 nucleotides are TGTGCCAGCAGGAGGGATAAATCTGAGCAGTTCTTC. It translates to CASRRDKSEQFF.

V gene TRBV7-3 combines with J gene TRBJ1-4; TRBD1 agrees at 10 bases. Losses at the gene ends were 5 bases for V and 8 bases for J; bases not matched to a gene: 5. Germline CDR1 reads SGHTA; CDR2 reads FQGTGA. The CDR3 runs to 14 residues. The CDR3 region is CASSQGQGGEKLFF. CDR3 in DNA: TGTGCCAGCAGCCAAGGACAGGGGGGAGAAAAACTGTTTTTT.

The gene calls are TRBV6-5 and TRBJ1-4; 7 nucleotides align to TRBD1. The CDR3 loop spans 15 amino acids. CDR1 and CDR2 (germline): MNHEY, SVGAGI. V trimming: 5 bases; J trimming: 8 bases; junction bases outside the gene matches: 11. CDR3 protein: CASSHLQGIREKLFF. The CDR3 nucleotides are TGTGCCAGCAGTCATCTACAGGGGATTAGAGAAAAACTGTTTTTT.

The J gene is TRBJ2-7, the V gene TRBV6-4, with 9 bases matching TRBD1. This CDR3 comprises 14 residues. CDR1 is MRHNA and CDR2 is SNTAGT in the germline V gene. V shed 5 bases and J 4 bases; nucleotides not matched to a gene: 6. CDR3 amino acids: CASSWTGVLYEQYF. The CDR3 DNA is TGTGCCAGCAGTTGGACAGGGGTCTTGTACGAGCAGTACTTC.

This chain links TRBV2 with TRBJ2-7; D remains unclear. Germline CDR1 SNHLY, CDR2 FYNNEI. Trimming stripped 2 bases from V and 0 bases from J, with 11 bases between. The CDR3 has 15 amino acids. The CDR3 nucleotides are TGTGCCAGCAGTGAAACCGGGTCTTCCTCCTACGAGCAGTACTTC. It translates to CASSETGSSSYEQYF.

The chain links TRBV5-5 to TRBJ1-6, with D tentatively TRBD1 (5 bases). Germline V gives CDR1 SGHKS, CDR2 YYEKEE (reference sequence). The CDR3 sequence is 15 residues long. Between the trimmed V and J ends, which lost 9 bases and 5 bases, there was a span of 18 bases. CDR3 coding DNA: TGTGCCACGTCCCGAGTGGACAACGATAATTCACCCCTCCACTTT. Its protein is CATSRVDNDNSPLHF.